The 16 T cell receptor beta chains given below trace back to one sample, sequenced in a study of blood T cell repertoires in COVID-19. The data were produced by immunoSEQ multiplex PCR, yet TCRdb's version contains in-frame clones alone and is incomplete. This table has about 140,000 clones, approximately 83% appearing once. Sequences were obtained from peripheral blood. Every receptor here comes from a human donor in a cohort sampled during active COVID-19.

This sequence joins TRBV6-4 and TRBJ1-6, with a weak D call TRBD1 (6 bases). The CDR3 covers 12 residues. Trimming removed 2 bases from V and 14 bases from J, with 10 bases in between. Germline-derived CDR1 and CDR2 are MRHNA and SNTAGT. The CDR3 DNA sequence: TGTGCCAGCAGTGACCTAGGGGGTACCCTCCACTTT. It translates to CASSDLGGTLHF.

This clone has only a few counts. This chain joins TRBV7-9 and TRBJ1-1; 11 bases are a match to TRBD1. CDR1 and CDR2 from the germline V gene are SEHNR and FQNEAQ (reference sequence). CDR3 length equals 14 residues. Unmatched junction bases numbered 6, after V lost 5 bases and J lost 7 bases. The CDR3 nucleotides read TGTGCCAGCAGCCCAGGGACAGGGGGAGTTGAAGCTTTCTTT. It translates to CASSPGTGGVEAFF.

The CDR3 protein is CASSLKAGGFLNTGELFF. The CDR3 coding sequence is TGCGCCAGCAGCTTGAAAGCGGGGGGATTTCTAAACACCGGGGAGCTGTTTTTT. The V and J genes are TRBV5-1 and TRBJ2-2; TRBD2 agrees at 9 bases. This CDR3 is 18 amino acids long. V lost 1 base and J lost 2; bases outside the gene matches: 9. The germline V gene encodes CDR1 SGHRS and CDR2 YFSETQ.

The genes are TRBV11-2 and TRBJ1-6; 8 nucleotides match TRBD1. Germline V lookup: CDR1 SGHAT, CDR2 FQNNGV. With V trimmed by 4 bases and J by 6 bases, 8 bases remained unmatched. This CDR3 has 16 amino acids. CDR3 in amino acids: CASSSRTGQGNSPLHF. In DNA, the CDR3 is TGTGCCAGCAGCTCACGGACAGGGCAGGGTAATTCACCCCTCCACTTT.

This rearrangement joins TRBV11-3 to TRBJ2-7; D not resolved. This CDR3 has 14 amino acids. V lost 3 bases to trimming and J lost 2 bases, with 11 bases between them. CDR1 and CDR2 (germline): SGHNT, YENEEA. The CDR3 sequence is CASSFSDNPYEQYF. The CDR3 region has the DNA TGTGCCAGCAGCTTCTCAGACAACCCCTACGAGCAGTACTTC.

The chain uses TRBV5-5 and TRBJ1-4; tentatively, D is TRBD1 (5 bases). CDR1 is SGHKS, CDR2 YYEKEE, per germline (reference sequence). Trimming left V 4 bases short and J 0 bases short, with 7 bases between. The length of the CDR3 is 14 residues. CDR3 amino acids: CASSPTATNEKLFF. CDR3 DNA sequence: TGTGCCAGCAGCCCGACAGCAACTAATGAAAAACTGTTTTTT.

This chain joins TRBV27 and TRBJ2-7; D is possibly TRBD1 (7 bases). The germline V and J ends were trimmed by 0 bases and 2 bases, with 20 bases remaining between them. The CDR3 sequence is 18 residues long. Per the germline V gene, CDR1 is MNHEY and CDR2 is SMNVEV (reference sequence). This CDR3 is CASSLSLRQGGGTYEQYF. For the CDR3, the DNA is TGTGCCAGCAGTTTATCGTTAAGACAGGGAGGTGGAACCTACGAGCAGTACTTC.

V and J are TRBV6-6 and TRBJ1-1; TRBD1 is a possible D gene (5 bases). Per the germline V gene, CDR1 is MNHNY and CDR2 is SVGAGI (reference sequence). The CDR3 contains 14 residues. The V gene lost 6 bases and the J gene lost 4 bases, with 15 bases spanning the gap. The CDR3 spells CASRFRERVTEAFF. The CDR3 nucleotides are TGTGCCAGCAGATTCAGGGAAAGGGTCACTGAAGCTTTCTTT.

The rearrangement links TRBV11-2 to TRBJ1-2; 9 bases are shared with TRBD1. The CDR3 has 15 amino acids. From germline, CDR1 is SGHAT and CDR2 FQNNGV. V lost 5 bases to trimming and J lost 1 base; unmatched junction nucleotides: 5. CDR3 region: CASSRGDRDNYGYTF. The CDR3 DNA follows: TGTGCCAGCAGCAGGGGGGACAGGGATAACTATGGCTACACCTTC.

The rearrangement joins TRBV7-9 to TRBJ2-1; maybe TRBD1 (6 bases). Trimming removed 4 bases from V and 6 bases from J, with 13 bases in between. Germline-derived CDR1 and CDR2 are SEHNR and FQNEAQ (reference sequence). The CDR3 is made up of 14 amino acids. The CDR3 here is CASSSTTGFNEQFF. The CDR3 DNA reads TGTGCCAGCAGCTCGACCACAGGGTTCAATGAGCAGTTCTTC.

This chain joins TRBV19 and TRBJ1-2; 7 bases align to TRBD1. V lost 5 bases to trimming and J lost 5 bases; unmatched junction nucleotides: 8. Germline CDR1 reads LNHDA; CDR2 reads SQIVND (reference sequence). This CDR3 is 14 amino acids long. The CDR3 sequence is CASSAADREYGYTF. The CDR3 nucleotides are TGTGCCAGTAGTGCGGCTGACAGGGAATATGGCTACACCTTC.

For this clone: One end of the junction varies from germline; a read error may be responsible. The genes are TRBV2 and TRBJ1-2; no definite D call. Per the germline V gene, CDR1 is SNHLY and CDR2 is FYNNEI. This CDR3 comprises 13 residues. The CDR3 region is CASSEDTDYGYTF. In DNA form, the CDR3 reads TGTGCCAGCAGCGAAGACACCGACTATGGCTACACCTTC.

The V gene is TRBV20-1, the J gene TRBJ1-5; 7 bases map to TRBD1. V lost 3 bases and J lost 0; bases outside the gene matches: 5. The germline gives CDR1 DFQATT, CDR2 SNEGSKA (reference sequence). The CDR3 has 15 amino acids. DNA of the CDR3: TGCAGTGCTAGTAAGGGACAGAATAGCAATCAGCCCCAGCATTTT. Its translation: CSASKGQNSNQPQHF.

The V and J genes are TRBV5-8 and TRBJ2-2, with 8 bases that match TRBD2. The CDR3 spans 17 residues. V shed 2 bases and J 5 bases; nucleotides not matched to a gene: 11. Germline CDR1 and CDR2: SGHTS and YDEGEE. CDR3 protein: CASSFAGLDPATGELFF. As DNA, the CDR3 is TGTGCCAGCAGCTTTGCGGGACTAGACCCAGCTACCGGGGAGCTGTTTTTT.

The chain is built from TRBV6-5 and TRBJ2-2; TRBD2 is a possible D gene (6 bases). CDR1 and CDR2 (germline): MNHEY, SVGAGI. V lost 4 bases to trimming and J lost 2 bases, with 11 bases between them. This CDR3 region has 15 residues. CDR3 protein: CASSLWGVNTGELFF. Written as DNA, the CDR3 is TGTGCCAGCAGTTTGTGGGGGGTTAACACCGGGGAGCTGTTTTTT.

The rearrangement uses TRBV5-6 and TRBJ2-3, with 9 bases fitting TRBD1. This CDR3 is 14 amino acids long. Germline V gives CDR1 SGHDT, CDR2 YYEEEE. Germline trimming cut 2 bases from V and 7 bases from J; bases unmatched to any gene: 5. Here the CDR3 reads CASSLQGARNTQYF. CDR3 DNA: TGTGCCAGCAGCTTACAGGGGGCGCGTAATACGCAGTATTTT. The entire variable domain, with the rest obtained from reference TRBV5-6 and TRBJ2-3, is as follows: DAGVTQSPTHLIKTRGQQVTLRCSPKSGHDTVSWYQQALGQGPQFIFQYYEEEERQRGNFPDRFSGHQFPNYSSELNVNALLLGDSALYLCASSLQGARNTQYFGPGTRLTVL.